The 16 T cell receptor beta chains reported below all come from one sample, sequenced in a study of blood T cell repertoires in COVID-19. Sequencing used immunoSEQ multiplex PCR; TCRdb keeps in-frame clones, though not all of them. Altogether approximately 250,000 clones are present, roughly 86% being singletons, with the ten largest covering about 3.5%. Specimen: peripheral blood. These receptors all come from a man between 18 and 35 years old with active or convalescent COVID-19.

The rearrangement links TRBV18 to TRBJ1-5; possible D gene TRBD1, 6 bases. V was cut by 3 bases and J by 0 bases, with 9 bases left in between. The CDR3 consists of 15 residues. Germline CDR1 and CDR2: KGHSH and LQKENI. The chain's CDR3 is CASSPRDNSNQPQHF. Written as DNA, the CDR3 is TGTGCCAGCTCACCGAGGGACAATAGCAATCAGCCCCAGCATTTT.

This chain links TRBV5-1 with TRBJ2-5; 9 bases fit TRBD1. Germline CDR1 SGHRS, CDR2 YFSETQ. J lost 2 bases, V lost 3 bases, and 5 bases had no gene match. The CDR3 is 15 amino acids. For the CDR3, the DNA is TGCGCCAGCAGCTGGACAGGGGCTCTACAAGAGACCCAGTACTTC. Translation gives CASSWTGALQETQYF.

The rearrangement links TRBV2 to TRBJ2-4; no clear D gene. Trimming took off 5 bases at V and 0 bases at J, with 8 bases between the two ends. Germline CDR1 SNHLY, CDR2 FYNNEI. The CDR3 runs to 14 residues. In DNA form, the CDR3 reads TGTGCCAGCAGTCCCCTAGTAGCCAAAAACATTCAGTACTTC. Amino acids: CASSPLVAKNIQYF.

The chain employs TRBV5-1 and TRBJ2-3; 14 bases are shared with TRBD2. CDR3 size: 18 residues. The germline V gene encodes CDR1 SGHRS and CDR2 YFSETQ. With 2 bases clipped from V and 4 bases from J, the junction kept 9 bases outside the gene matches. CDR3 protein: CASSFPGTSGGVADTQYF. In nucleotides, the CDR3 is TGCGCCAGCAGCTTTCCCGGGACTAGCGGGGGAGTCGCAGATACGCAGTATTTT.

Remarks on this clone: Other DNA sequences from this sample encode an identical CDR3 as well. The genes are TRBV30 and TRBJ2-7; D is unresolved. Germline loops: CDR1 GTSNPN, CDR2 SVGIG (reference sequence). The CDR3 has 12 amino acids. Between the trimmed V and J ends, which lost 3 bases and 0 bases, there was a span of 6 bases. The CDR3 protein is CAWSRSSYEQYF. The CDR3 DNA is TGTGCCTGGAGCCGGAGCTCCTACGAGCAGTACTTC.

This clone was counted a few times. The V call is TRBV3-1 (or the pseudogene TRBV3-2), the J call TRBJ2-7, with 7 bases matching TRBD2. With V trimmed by 0 bases and J by 3 bases, 5 bases remained unmatched. From germline, CDR1 is LGHDT and CDR2 YNNKEL (reference sequence). This CDR3 spans 15 amino acids. The DNA for the CDR3 is TGTGCCAGCAGCCAAGATATATGGGGGGGCTACGAGCAGTACTTC. This encodes CASSQDIWGGYEQYF.

The V and J genes are TRBV10-1 and TRBJ2-1; TRBD2 matches 14 bases. Germline V gene lookup returns CDR1 WNHNN and CDR2 SYGVQD (reference sequence). The CDR3 contains 18 residues. Trimming cost V 4 bases and J 0 bases; bases outside gene matches: 5. Here the CDR3 reads CASSGTSGGTGSYNEQFF. CDR3 nucleotides: TGCGCCAGCAGTGGGACTAGCGGGGGGACAGGCTCCTACAATGAGCAGTTCTTC.

V is TRBV5-1 and J is TRBJ2-7; D possibly corresponds to TRBD1 (5 bases). V lost 4 bases and J 4 bases, leaving 12 bases between the germline ends. The CDR3 contains 13 residues. The germline V gene encodes CDR1 SGHRS and CDR2 YFSETQ. The CDR3 sequence: CASSIQGQYEQYF. Written as DNA, the CDR3 is TGCGCCAGCAGCATCCAGGGTCAATACGAGCAGTACTTC.

The rearrangement joins TRBV7-9 to TRBJ2-5, with 8 bases matching TRBD1. The V segment lost 6 bases and the J segment 5 bases; nucleotides outside the gene matches: 11. This CDR3 region has 15 residues. CDR1 is SEHNR, CDR2 FQNEAQ, per germline (reference sequence). The CDR3 sequence: CASSYGQGDRETQYF. CDR3 sequence (DNA): TGTGCCAGCAGTTACGGACAGGGAGATAGGGAGACCCAGTACTTC.

The chain has TRBV28 and TRBJ1-6, with D tentatively TRBD1 (5 bases). V was trimmed by 5 bases and J by 7 bases, leaving 12 bases between them. There are 14 residues in the CDR3. Germline V gene data show CDR1 as MDHEN and CDR2 as SYDVKM. The CDR3 loop reads CASSLIRVNSPLHF. For the CDR3, the DNA is TGTGCCAGCAGTCTTATCAGGGTCAATTCACCCCTCCACTTT.

The chain carries TRBV5-4 and TRBJ2-7; no reliable D call. Trimming took 2 bases from V and 2 from J, leaving 5 bases between them. CDR3 length equals 12 residues. CDR1 SGHNT and CDR2 YYREEE come from the germline V gene (reference sequence). CDR3 bases: TGTGCCAGCAGCTTTGGGCCCTACGAGCAGTACTTC. The encoded protein is CASSFGPYEQYF. Combining the CDR3 with reference TRBV5-4 and TRBJ2-7 gives the whole variable domain ETGVTQSPTHLIKTRGQQVTLRCSSQSGHNTVSWYQQALGQGPQFIFQYYREEENGRGNFPPRFSGLQFPNYSSELNVNALELDDSALYLCASSFGPYEQYFGPGTRLTVT.

This rearrangement joins TRBV4-1 to TRBJ1-4; 8 positions match TRBD1. V lost 8 bases and J lost 1; bases outside the gene matches: 18. CDR1 MGHRA and CDR2 YSYEKL come from the germline V gene. The CDR3 sequence is 19 residues long. CDR3 coding DNA: TGCGCCAGCGATCCCGGGACAGGAAGCTTCTTGGGAACTAATGAAAAACTGTTTTTT. Its translation is CASDPGTGSFLGTNEKLFF.

CDR3 sequence: CASSGQINTEAFF. CDR3 nucleotides: TGTGCCAGCAGTGGACAGATAAACACTGAAGCTTTCTTT. The chain uses TRBV2 and TRBJ1-1, with a weak D call TRBD1 (5 bases). V was shortened by 4 bases and J by 2 bases, with 8 bases between the two germline ends. The CDR3 contains 13 residues. CDR1 and CDR2 from the germline V gene are SNHLY and FYNNEI.

The chain uses TRBV3-1 (or the pseudogene TRBV3-2) and TRBJ2-1; 10 nucleotides align to TRBD2. This CDR3 is 17 amino acids long. Looked up from germline, CDR1 is LGHDT and CDR2 is YNNKEL (reference sequence). The J segment lost 8 bases and the V segment lost 1 base, leaving 11 bases of the junction unmatched. In DNA form, the CDR3 reads TGTGCCAGCAGCCAAGTCCCTAGCGGGAGCCCTGTCCATGAGCAGTTCTTC. Protein product: CASSQVPSGSPVHEQFF.

This clone was counted only a few times. The chain carries TRBV5-6 and TRBJ1-4; D gene uncertain. The ends were cut back, 3 bases at V and 0 bases at J, with 15 bases in the middle. The CDR3 is 17 residues long. Looked up from germline, CDR1 is SGHDT and CDR2 is YYEEEE. CDR3 in amino acids: CASSWEDGQATNEKLFF. The CDR3 DNA follows: TGTGCCAGCAGCTGGGAGGACGGTCAAGCAACTAATGAAAAACTGTTTTTT.

This clone was seen only a few times. This sequence joins TRBV19 and TRBJ2-5; the D gene is possibly TRBD1 (5 bases). Germline V lookup: CDR1 LNHDA, CDR2 SQIVND (reference sequence). The ends were cut back, 3 bases at V and 4 bases at J, with 12 bases in the middle. The CDR3 spans 14 residues. As DNA, the CDR3 is TGTGCCAGTAGTATCGCAAGGGGTCGAGAGACCCAGTACTTC. Its protein is CASSIARGRETQYF.